This T cell receptor beta chain was sequenced in a study of control samples from healthy donors and cancer patients. Assay: immunoSEQ multiplex PCR; the TCRdb copy retains only in-frame clones and omits some. The table records under 100,000 clones, approximately 95% of them present only once. Sequencing was carried out using blood. The clonotype originates from a woman between 25 and 40 years old in good health.

CDR3 in DNA: TGTGCCAGCAGTCTTACTAATCAGCCCCAGCATTTT. Its translation: CASSLTNQPQHF. The J gene is TRBJ1-5, the V gene TRBV12-3 or TRBV12-4; D remains ambiguous. The CDR3 consists of 12 residues. V was clipped by 5 bases and J by 4 bases, with 6 bases between them.